A selection of T cell receptor beta chains follows, all from one sample in a study of blood T cell repertoires in COVID-19. Libraries were prepared by immunoSEQ multiplex PCR; TCRdb keeps only in-frame clonotypes and omits some of them. Of around 50,000 clones in the sample, roughly nine tenths are singletons; the top ten hold 22%. Sequenced sample: peripheral blood. The receptor source for this set is a woman older than 75 with COVID-19, enrolled during active disease. The CDR3 runs from the conserved cysteine through the conserved F or W. Each record gives: V gene, CDR3 length, J gene, clone size, D gene, CDR3 protein, CDR3 DNA. The D gene is left open where the match is weak. Some rows have no size entry. The others give once, few or many, or a class for an expanded clone.

V gene: TRBV5-4
CDR3 length: 15
J gene: TRBJ2-1
clone size: -
D gene: -
CDR3 protein: CASSDPKAGNNEQFF
CDR3 DNA: TGTGCCAGCAGCGACCCGAAGGCGGGTAACAATGAGCAGTTCTTC

V gene: TRBV6-4
CDR3 length: 13
J gene: TRBJ2-2
clone size: -
D gene: -
CDR3 protein: CASSRAGTGELFF
CDR3 DNA: TGTGCCAGCAGCCGAGCAGGGACCGGGGAGCTGTTTTTT

V gene: TRBV7-9
CDR3 length: 17
J gene: TRBJ1-3
clone size: -
D gene: -
CDR3 protein: CASSLAGSGYAGNTIYF
CDR3 DNA: TGTGCCAGCAGCTTAGCAGGATCAGGGTACGCTGGAAACACCATATATTTT

V gene: TRBV4-1
CDR3 length: 16
J gene: TRBJ1-1
clone size: -
D gene: -
CDR3 protein: CASSQAPGGQNTEAFF
CDR3 DNA: TGCGCCAGCAGCCAAGCCCCCGGCGGACAGAACACTGAAGCTTTCTTT

V gene: TRBV12-3/TRBV12-4
CDR3 length: 13
J gene: TRBJ1-2
clone size: -
D gene: -
CDR3 protein: CASTPRSGYGYTF
CDR3 DNA: TGTGCCAGCACACCGCGATCGGGCTATGGCTACACCTTC

V gene: TRBV7-9
CDR3 length: 15
J gene: TRBJ1-2
clone size: -
D gene: -
CDR3 protein: CASSPYRDTHQGYTF
CDR3 DNA: TGTGCCAGCAGCCCTTACCGGGACACCCATCAGGGCTACACCTTC

V gene: TRBV11-2
CDR3 length: 13
J gene: TRBJ2-7
clone size: -
D gene: TRBD1
CDR3 protein: CASGRDRAYEQYF
CDR3 DNA: TGTGCCAGCGGCCGGGACAGGGCCTACGAGCAGTACTTC

V gene: TRBV14
CDR3 length: 14
J gene: TRBJ2-6
clone size: once
D gene: -
CDR3 protein: CASSRSSGANVLTF
CDR3 DNA: TGTGCCAGCAGCCGGAGCTCTGGGGCCAACGTCCTGACTTTC

V gene: TRBV3-1/TRBV3-2
CDR3 length: 16
J gene: TRBJ1-4
clone size: -
D gene: -
CDR3 protein: CASSQLGGGFNEKLFF
CDR3 DNA: TGTGCCAGCAGCCAACTCGGCGGGGGCTTTAATGAAAAACTGTTTTTT

V gene: TRBV12-3/TRBV12-4
CDR3 length: 13
J gene: TRBJ1-5
clone size: once
D gene: -
CDR3 protein: CASSLATGQPQHF
CDR3 DNA: TGTGCCAGCAGTTTAGCAACAGGTCAGCCCCAGCATTTT

V gene: TRBV5-1
CDR3 length: 15
J gene: TRBJ1-5
clone size: -
D gene: -
CDR3 protein: CASSAQTGGNQPQHF
CDR3 DNA: TGCGCCAGCAGCGCCCAGACAGGCGGCAATCAGCCCCAGCATTTT

V gene: TRBV5-4
CDR3 length: 16
J gene: TRBJ1-4
clone size: -
D gene: TRBD1
CDR3 protein: CASSSWTGTTNEKLFF
CDR3 DNA: TGTGCCAGCAGCTCCTGGACAGGGACAACTAATGAAAAACTGTTTTTT

V gene: TRBV10-3
CDR3 length: 15
J gene: TRBJ1-1
clone size: -
D gene: TRBD1
CDR3 protein: CATTPGQRLDTEAFF
CDR3 DNA: TGTGCCACTACTCCGGGACAGCGTTTGGACACTGAAGCTTTCTTT

V gene: TRBV9
CDR3 length: 16
J gene: TRBJ2-3
clone size: few
D gene: TRBD1
CDR3 protein: CASSVVGQGSTDTQYF
CDR3 DNA: TGTGCCAGCAGCGTAGTAGGACAGGGGAGCACAGATACGCAGTATTTT

V gene: TRBV3-1/TRBV3-2
CDR3 length: 14
J gene: TRBJ1-2
clone size: -
D gene: -
CDR3 protein: CASSQEGGNYGYTF
CDR3 DNA: TGTGCCAGCAGCCAAGAGGGAGGTAACTATGGCTACACCTTC

V gene: TRBV6-5
CDR3 length: 14
J gene: TRBJ1-6
clone size: -
D gene: -
CDR3 protein: CASSPQWDNSPLHF
CDR3 DNA: TGTGCCAGCAGCCCACAGTGGGATAATTCACCCCTCCACTTT

V gene: TRBV11-3
CDR3 length: 14
J gene: TRBJ2-1
clone size: -
D gene: TRBD1
CDR3 protein: CASSLAGGVSEQFF
CDR3 DNA: TGTGCCAGCAGCTTAGCAGGGGGCGTAAGTGAGCAGTTCTTC

V gene: TRBV7-2
CDR3 length: 18
J gene: TRBJ1-6
clone size: -
D gene: -
CDR3 protein: CASSLGWRQISYNSPLHF
CDR3 DNA: TGTGCCAGCAGCTTAGGGTGGCGACAGATCTCCTATAATTCACCCCTCCACTTT

V gene: TRBV19
CDR3 length: 15
J gene: TRBJ2-3
clone size: -
D gene: -
CDR3 protein: CASSIRQVSTDTQYF
CDR3 DNA: TGTGCCAGTAGTATACGACAGGTTAGCACAGATACGCAGTATTTT

V gene: TRBV5-1
CDR3 length: 16
J gene: TRBJ2-7
clone size: -
D gene: TRBD2
CDR3 protein: CASSPVGLAGSYEQYF
CDR3 DNA: TGCGCCAGCAGCCCCGTCGGGCTAGCGGGGAGCTACGAGCAGTACTTC

V gene: TRBV6-6
CDR3 length: 16
J gene: TRBJ1-2
clone size: -
D gene: -
CDR3 protein: CASRSRSEQGWDGYTF
CDR3 DNA: TGTGCCAGCCGCAGCAGATCAGAACAGGGCTGGGATGGCTACACCTTC

V gene: TRBV5-1
CDR3 length: 15
J gene: TRBJ1-1
clone size: -
D gene: -
CDR3 protein: CASSLVPGLNTEAFF
CDR3 DNA: TGCGCCAGCAGCTTGGTCCCGGGTTTGAACACTGAAGCTTTCTTT

V gene: TRBV20-1
CDR3 length: 13
J gene: TRBJ2-5
clone size: -
D gene: TRBD2
CDR3 protein: CSASLAGVETQYF
CDR3 DNA: TGCAGTGCTAGTCTAGCGGGGGTAGAGACCCAGTACTTC

V gene: TRBV5-1
CDR3 length: 13
J gene: TRBJ2-1
clone size: -
D gene: TRBD2
CDR3 protein: CASSKPGGDEQFF
CDR3 DNA: TGCGCCAGCAGCAAACCGGGAGGGGATGAGCAGTTCTTC

V gene: TRBV19
CDR3 length: 15
J gene: TRBJ1-1
clone size: -
D gene: -
CDR3 protein: CASSPREGMNTEAFF
CDR3 DNA: TGTGCCAGTAGTCCCCGGGAGGGCATGAACACTGAAGCTTTCTTT

V gene: TRBV7-8
CDR3 length: 16
J gene: TRBJ2-1
clone size: -
D gene: TRBD2
CDR3 protein: CASSPGVAGDQYEQFF
CDR3 DNA: TGTGCCAGCAGCCCAGGGGTAGCGGGGGACCAGTATGAGCAGTTCTTC

V gene: TRBV23-1
CDR3 length: 14
J gene: TRBJ2-7
clone size: -
D gene: TRBD1
CDR3 protein: CASPDREASYEQYF
CDR3 DNA: TGCGCCAGCCCCGACAGGGAAGCTTCCTACGAGCAGTACTTC

V gene: TRBV4-1
CDR3 length: 16
J gene: TRBJ2-3
clone size: -
D gene: -
CDR3 protein: CASSQASSYVTDTQYF
CDR3 DNA: TGCGCCAGCAGCCAAGCTAGTTCATACGTTACAGATACGCAGTATTTT

V gene: TRBV19
CDR3 length: 15
J gene: TRBJ2-1
clone size: -
D gene: TRBD2
CDR3 protein: CASNLGVGGIGEQFF
CDR3 DNA: TGTGCCAGTAACCTGGGGGTCGGGGGGATCGGTGAGCAGTTCTTC

V gene: TRBV2
CDR3 length: 12
J gene: TRBJ1-4
clone size: once
D gene: -
CDR3 protein: CASRQGQLKLFF
CDR3 DNA: TGTGCCAGCAGACAGGGACAATTGAAACTGTTTTTT

V gene: TRBV28
CDR3 length: 15
J gene: TRBJ2-7
clone size: -
D gene: TRBD1
CDR3 protein: CASRHGTGFSYEQYF
CDR3 DNA: TGTGCCAGCAGACACGGGACAGGGTTCTCCTACGAGCAGTACTTC

V gene: TRBV5-4
CDR3 length: 15
J gene: TRBJ2-7
clone size: -
D gene: TRBD2
CDR3 protein: CASSGTSGGLYEQYF
CDR3 DNA: TGTGCCAGCAGCGGGACTAGCGGGGGGCTCTACGAGCAGTACTTC

V gene: TRBV30
CDR3 length: 14
J gene: TRBJ2-5
clone size: -
D gene: TRBD1
CDR3 protein: CAWSADRGSETQYF
CDR3 DNA: TGTGCCTGGAGTGCAGACAGGGGATCGGAGACCCAGTACTTC

V gene: TRBV6-1
CDR3 length: 12
J gene: TRBJ2-5
clone size: -
D gene: -
CDR3 protein: CASSEREETQYF
CDR3 DNA: TGTGCCAGCAGTGAACGGGAGGAGACCCAGTACTTC

V gene: TRBV30
CDR3 length: 12
J gene: TRBJ2-7
clone size: -
D gene: -
CDR3 protein: CAWGGPKNEQYF
CDR3 DNA: TGTGCCTGGGGGGGCCCGAAAAACGAGCAGTACTTC

V gene: TRBV29-1
CDR3 length: 13
J gene: TRBJ2-7
clone size: -
D gene: -
CDR3 protein: CSVLPGGIDEQYF
CDR3 DNA: TGCAGCGTTCTTCCCGGCGGGATCGACGAGCAGTACTTC

V gene: TRBV5-4
CDR3 length: 15
J gene: TRBJ1-2
clone size: -
D gene: TRBD1
CDR3 protein: CASSLSSGGSYGYTF
CDR3 DNA: TGTGCCAGCAGCTTGTCATCAGGGGGCAGTTATGGCTACACCTTC

V gene: TRBV6-5
CDR3 length: 15
J gene: TRBJ1-1
clone size: -
D gene: TRBD1
CDR3 protein: CASSFGTGRNTEAFF
CDR3 DNA: TGTGCCAGCAGTTTTGGGACAGGTAGGAACACTGAAGCTTTCTTT

V gene: TRBV6-1
CDR3 length: 16
J gene: TRBJ1-1
clone size: -
D gene: -
CDR3 protein: CASSGFGMGINTEAFF
CDR3 DNA: TGTGCCAGCAGTGGTTTCGGGATGGGGATAAACACTGAAGCTTTCTTT

V gene: TRBV12-3/TRBV12-4
CDR3 length: 13
J gene: TRBJ2-3
clone size: -
D gene: -
CDR3 protein: CASSTERADTQYF
CDR3 DNA: TGTGCCAGCAGCACAGAGCGGGCAGATACGCAGTATTTT

V gene: TRBV2
CDR3 length: 15
J gene: TRBJ2-3
clone size: -
D gene: -
CDR3 protein: CASSVEPASTDTQYF
CDR3 DNA: TGTGCCAGCAGTGTAGAGCCCGCTAGCACAGATACGCAGTATTTT

V gene: TRBV3-1/TRBV3-2
CDR3 length: 13
J gene: TRBJ2-2
clone size: -
D gene: -
CDR3 protein: CASSGLGAGELFF
CDR3 DNA: TGTGCCAGCAGCGGACTTGGGGCCGGGGAGCTGTTTTTT

V gene: TRBV14
CDR3 length: 14
J gene: TRBJ1-4
clone size: -
D gene: -
CDR3 protein: CASSRQAYNEKLFF
CDR3 DNA: TGTGCCAGCAGCCGACAGGCTTATAATGAAAAACTGTTTTTT

V gene: TRBV18
CDR3 length: 13
J gene: TRBJ1-2
clone size: -
D gene: -
CDR3 protein: CASSQTWGDGYTF
CDR3 DNA: TGTGCCAGCTCACAGACCTGGGGGGACGGCTACACCTTC

V gene: TRBV5-6
CDR3 length: 14
J gene: TRBJ2-1
clone size: -
D gene: -
CDR3 protein: CASSLGRRRGEQFF
CDR3 DNA: TGTGCCAGCAGCTTAGGAAGGAGACGGGGTGAGCAGTTCTTC

V gene: TRBV7-9
CDR3 length: 17
J gene: TRBJ1-2
clone size: -
D gene: TRBD1
CDR3 protein: CASSFPGRGLANYGYTF
CDR3 DNA: TGTGCCAGCAGCTTCCCGGGCAGGGGGCTAGCTAACTATGGCTACACCTTC

V gene: TRBV19
CDR3 length: 14
J gene: TRBJ1-4
clone size: -
D gene: -
CDR3 protein: CASSIGQGNEKLFF
CDR3 DNA: TGTGCCAGTAGTATTGGCCAGGGGAATGAAAAACTGTTTTTT

V gene: TRBV3-1/TRBV3-2
CDR3 length: 19
J gene: TRBJ1-2
clone size: -
D gene: TRBD1
CDR3 protein: CASSRQTARQGVRSGGYTF
CDR3 DNA: TGTGCCAGCAGCCGACAGACAGCGAGACAGGGTGTTCGTTCGGGAGGCTACACCTTC

V gene: TRBV6-5
CDR3 length: 12
J gene: TRBJ1-2
clone size: -
D gene: TRBD1
CDR3 protein: CASRRTGAGYTF
CDR3 DNA: TGTGCCAGCAGGAGGACAGGGGCCGGCTACACCTTC

V gene: TRBV11-3
CDR3 length: 13
J gene: TRBJ2-3
clone size: -
D gene: -
CDR3 protein: CASSSGLTDTQYF
CDR3 DNA: TGTGCCAGCAGCTCAGGCTTGACAGATACGCAGTATTTT

V gene: TRBV10-2
CDR3 length: 16
J gene: TRBJ1-1
clone size: -
D gene: -
CDR3 protein: CASSDSSRRVNTEAFF
CDR3 DNA: TGCGCCAGCAGTGACTCGTCGAGGAGAGTCAACACTGAAGCTTTCTTT

V gene: TRBV2
CDR3 length: 13
J gene: TRBJ2-5
clone size: -
D gene: -
CDR3 protein: CASTPGIQETQYF
CDR3 DNA: TGTGCCAGCACTCCCGGGATCCAAGAGACCCAGTACTTC

V gene: TRBV10-3
CDR3 length: 13
J gene: TRBJ1-2
clone size: -
D gene: -
CDR3 protein: CAINAQGSYGYTF
CDR3 DNA: TGTGCCATCAACGCACAGGGTTCGTACGGCTACACCTTC

V gene: TRBV11-2
CDR3 length: 18
J gene: TRBJ2-2
clone size: -
D gene: TRBD2
CDR3 protein: CASSSVERGGPVTGELFF
CDR3 DNA: TGTGCCAGCAGCTCTGTGGAGCGGGGGGGCCCGGTCACCGGGGAGCTGTTTTTT

V gene: TRBV19
CDR3 length: 14
J gene: TRBJ2-1
clone size: -
D gene: TRBD1
CDR3 protein: CASETGVRVNEQFF
CDR3 DNA: TGTGCCAGCGAGACAGGGGTTCGAGTCAATGAGCAGTTCTTC

V gene: TRBV6-1
CDR3 length: 17
J gene: TRBJ1-2
clone size: -
D gene: TRBD1
CDR3 protein: CASSQASGTGADYGYTF
CDR3 DNA: TGTGCCAGCAGTCAAGCGTCAGGGACAGGGGCGGATTATGGCTACACCTTC

V gene: TRBV19
CDR3 length: 15
J gene: TRBJ1-5
clone size: -
D gene: TRBD1
CDR3 protein: CASSTTGVSNQPQHF
CDR3 DNA: TGTGCCAGTAGTACCACAGGGGTTAGCAATCAGCCCCAGCATTTT